This T cell receptor (beta chain) comes out of a study of immune characterization of retroperitoneal liposarcoma. Germline CDR1 SGHTA, CDR2 FQGNSA. The CDR3 length is 16 residues. V was clipped by 3 bases and J by 4 bases, with 13 bases between them. TCRdb re-analysed the PCR reads in MiXCR, keeping a single row per CDR3 protein. Here the sample spans around 11,000 distinct CDR3 sequences, 26% being singletons. V and J are TRBV7-2 and TRBJ2-6; D is unresolved. The sample taken for sequencing was blood. The clonotype comes from a male donor with retroperitoneal liposarcoma. The CDR3 region is CASSFPGFSGANVLTF. The CDR3, as DNA: TGTGCCAGCAGCTTTCCAGGTTTCTCGGGGGCCAACGTCCTGACTTTC.